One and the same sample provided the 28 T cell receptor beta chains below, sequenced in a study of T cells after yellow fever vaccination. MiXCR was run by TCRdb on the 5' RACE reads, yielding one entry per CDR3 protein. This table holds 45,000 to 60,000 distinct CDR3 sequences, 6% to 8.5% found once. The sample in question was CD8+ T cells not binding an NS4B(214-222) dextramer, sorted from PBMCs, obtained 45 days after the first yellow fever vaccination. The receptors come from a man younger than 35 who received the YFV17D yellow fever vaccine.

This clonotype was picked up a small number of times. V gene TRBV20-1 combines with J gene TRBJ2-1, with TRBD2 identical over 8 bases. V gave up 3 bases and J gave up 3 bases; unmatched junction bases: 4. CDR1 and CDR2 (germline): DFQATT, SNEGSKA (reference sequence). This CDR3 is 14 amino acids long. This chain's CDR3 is CSARESGGYNEQFF. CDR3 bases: TGCAGTGCTAGGGAGAGCGGGGGCTACAATGAGCAGTTCTTC.

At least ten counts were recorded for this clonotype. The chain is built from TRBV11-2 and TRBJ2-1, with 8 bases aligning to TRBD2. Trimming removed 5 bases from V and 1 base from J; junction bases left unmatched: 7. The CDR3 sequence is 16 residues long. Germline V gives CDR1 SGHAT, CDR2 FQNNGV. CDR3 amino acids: CASSPGGGFSYNEQFF. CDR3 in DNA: TGTGCCAGCAGCCCCGGGGGGGGCTTTTCCTACAATGAGCAGTTCTTC.

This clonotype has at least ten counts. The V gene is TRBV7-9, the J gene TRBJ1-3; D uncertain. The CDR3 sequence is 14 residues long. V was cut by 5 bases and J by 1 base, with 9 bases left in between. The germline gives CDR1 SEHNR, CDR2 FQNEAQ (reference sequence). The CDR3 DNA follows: TGTGCCAGCAGCCAAACAGAGTCTGGAAACACCATATATTTT. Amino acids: CASSQTESGNTIYF.

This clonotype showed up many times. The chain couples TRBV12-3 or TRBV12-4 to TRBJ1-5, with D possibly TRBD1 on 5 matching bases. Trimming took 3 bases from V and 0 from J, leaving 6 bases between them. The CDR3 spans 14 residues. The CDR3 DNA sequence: TGTGCCAGCAGTTTGAGGGGTAGCAATCAGCCCCAGCATTTT. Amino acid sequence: CASSLRGSNQPQHF.

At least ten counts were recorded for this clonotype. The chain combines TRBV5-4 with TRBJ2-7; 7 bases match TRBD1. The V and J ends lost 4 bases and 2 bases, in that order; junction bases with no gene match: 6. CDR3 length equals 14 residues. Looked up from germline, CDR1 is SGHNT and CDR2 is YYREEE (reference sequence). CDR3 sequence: CASSLGTAAYEQYF. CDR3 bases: TGTGCCAGCAGCCTCGGGACAGCCGCCTACGAGCAGTACTTC. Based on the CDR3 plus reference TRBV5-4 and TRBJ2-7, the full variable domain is ETGVTQSPTHLIKTRGQQVTLRCSSQSGHNTVSWYQQALGQGPQFIFQYYREEENGRGNFPPRFSGLQFPNYSSELNVNALELDDSALYLCASSLGTAAYEQYFGPGTRLTVT.

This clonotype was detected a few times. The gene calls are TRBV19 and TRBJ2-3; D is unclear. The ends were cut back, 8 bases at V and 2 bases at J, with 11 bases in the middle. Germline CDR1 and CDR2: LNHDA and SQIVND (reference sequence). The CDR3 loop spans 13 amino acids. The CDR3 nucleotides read TGTGCCAGTGGTAACAGCGACACAGATACGCAGTATTTT. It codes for CASGNSDTDTQYF.

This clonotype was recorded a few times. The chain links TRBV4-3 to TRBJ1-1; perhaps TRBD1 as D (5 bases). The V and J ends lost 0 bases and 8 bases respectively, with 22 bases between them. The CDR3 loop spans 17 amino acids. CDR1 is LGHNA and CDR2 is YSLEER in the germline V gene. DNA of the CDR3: TGCGCCAGCAGCCAAGAATCACGAAGGGGCTGGCCAGGGGAAGCTTTCTTT. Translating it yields CASSQESRRGWPGEAFF.

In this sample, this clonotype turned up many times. DNA of the CDR3: TGCGCCAGCAGCCTAGGACAGGGGACTTTTGTC. Translated: CASSLGQGTFV. The rearrangement uses TRBV5-1 and TRBJ2-7; 9 positions agree with TRBD1. The CDR3 totals 11 residues. Germline V lookup: CDR1 SGHRS, CDR2 YFSETQ.

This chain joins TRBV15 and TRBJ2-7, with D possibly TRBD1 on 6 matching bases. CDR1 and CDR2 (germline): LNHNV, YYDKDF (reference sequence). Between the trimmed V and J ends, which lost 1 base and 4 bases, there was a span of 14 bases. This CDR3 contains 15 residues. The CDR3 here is CATSRGGGMGYEQYF. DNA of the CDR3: TGTGCCACCAGCAGAGGAGGGGGAATGGGGTACGAGCAGTACTTC.

CDR3 amino acids: CSARDQRGRPYEQYF. As DNA, the CDR3 is TGCAGTGCTAGAGATCAGAGGGGACGGCCCTACGAGCAGTACTTC. V gene TRBV20-1 combines with J gene TRBJ2-7, with D tentatively TRBD1 or TRBD2 (5 bases each). CDR3 length: 15 amino acids. Trimming removed 0 bases at V and 2 bases at J, with 14 bases between. Germline V CDR1 and CDR2: DFQATT, SNEGSKA (reference sequence).

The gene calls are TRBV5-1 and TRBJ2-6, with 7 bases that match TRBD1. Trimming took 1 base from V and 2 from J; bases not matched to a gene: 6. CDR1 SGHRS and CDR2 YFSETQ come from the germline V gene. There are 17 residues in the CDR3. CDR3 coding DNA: TGCGCCAGCAGCTTGTTGGCAGGGGGTGCTGGGGCCAACGTCCTGACTTTC. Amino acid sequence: CASSLLAGGAGANVLTF.

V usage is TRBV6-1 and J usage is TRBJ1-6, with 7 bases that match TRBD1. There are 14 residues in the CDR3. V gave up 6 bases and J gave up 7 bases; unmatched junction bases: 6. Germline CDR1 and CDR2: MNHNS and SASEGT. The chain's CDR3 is CASRPGGSNSPLHF. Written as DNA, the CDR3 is TGTGCCAGCAGGCCAGGGGGTTCCAATTCACCCCTCCACTTT.

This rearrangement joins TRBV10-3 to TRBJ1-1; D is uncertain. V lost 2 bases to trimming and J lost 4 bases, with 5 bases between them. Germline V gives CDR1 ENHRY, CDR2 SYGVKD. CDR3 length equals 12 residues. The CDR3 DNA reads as TGTGCCATCAGTGAGAACCCCACTGAAGCTTTCTTT. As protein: CAISENPTEAFF.

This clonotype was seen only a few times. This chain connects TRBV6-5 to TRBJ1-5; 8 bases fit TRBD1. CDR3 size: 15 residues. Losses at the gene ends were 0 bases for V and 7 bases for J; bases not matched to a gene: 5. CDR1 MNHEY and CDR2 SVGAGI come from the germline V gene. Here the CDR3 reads CASSYSAGGGQPQHF. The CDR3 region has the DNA TGTGCCAGCAGTTACTCCGCAGGGGGCGGACAGCCCCAGCATTTT.

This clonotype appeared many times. CDR3: CASSALAGGGNEQFF. CDR3 coding DNA: TGTGCCAGCTCGGCCCTGGCGGGGGGTGGTAATGAGCAGTTCTTC. The V and J genes are TRBV27 and TRBJ2-1, with TRBD2 matching over 8 bases. There are 15 residues in the CDR3. The V and J ends lost 8 bases and 7 bases, in that order; junction bases with no gene match: 13. Looked up from germline, CDR1 is MNHEY and CDR2 is SMNVEV (reference sequence).

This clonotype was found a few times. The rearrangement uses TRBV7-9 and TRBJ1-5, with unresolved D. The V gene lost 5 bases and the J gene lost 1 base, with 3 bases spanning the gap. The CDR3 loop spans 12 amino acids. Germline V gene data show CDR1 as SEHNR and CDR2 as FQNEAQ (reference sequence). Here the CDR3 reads CASSISNQPQHF. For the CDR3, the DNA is TGTGCCAGCAGCATCAGCAATCAGCCCCAGCATTTT.

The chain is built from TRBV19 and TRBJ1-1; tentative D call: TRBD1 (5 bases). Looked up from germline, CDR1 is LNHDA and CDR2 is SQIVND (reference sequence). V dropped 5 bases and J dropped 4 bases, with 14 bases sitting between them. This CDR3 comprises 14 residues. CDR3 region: CASSLRAGGTEAFF. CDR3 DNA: TGTGCCAGTAGTCTCCGCGCGGGGGGCACTGAAGCTTTCTTT. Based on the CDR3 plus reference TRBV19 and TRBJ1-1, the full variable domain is DGGITQSPKYLFRKEGQNVTLSCEQNLNHDAMYWYRQDPGQGLRLIYYSQIVNDFQKGDIAEGYSVSREKKESFPLTVTSAQKNPTAFYLCASSLRAGGTEAFFGQGTRLTVV.

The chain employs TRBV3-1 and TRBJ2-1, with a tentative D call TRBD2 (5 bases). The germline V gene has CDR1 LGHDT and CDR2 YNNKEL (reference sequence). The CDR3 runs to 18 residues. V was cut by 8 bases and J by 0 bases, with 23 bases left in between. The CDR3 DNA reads TGTGCCAGCGAATCCTCCACGGGGATTGGTTCCTCCTACAATGAGCAGTTCTTC. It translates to CASESSTGIGSSYNEQFF.

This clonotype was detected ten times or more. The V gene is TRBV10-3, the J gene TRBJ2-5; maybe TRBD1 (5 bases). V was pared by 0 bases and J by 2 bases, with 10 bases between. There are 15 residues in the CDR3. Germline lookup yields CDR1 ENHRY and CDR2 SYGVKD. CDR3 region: CAISESLGLQETQYF. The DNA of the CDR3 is TGTGCCATCAGTGAGTCCCTGGGGCTTCAAGAGACCCAGTACTTC.

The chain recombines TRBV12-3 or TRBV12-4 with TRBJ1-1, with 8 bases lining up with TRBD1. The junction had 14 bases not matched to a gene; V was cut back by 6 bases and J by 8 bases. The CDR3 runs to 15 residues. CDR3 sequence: CASRWPGGGWTEAFF. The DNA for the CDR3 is TGTGCCAGCAGATGGCCAGGGGGCGGTTGGACCGAAGCTTTCTTT.

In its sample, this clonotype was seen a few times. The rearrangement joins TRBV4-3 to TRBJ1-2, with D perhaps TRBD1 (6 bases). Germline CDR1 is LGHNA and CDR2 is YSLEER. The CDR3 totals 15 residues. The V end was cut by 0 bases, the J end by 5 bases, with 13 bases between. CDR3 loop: CASSQELGAGYGYTF. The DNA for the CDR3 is TGCGCCAGCAGCCAAGAACTGGGGGCGGGATATGGCTACACCTTC.

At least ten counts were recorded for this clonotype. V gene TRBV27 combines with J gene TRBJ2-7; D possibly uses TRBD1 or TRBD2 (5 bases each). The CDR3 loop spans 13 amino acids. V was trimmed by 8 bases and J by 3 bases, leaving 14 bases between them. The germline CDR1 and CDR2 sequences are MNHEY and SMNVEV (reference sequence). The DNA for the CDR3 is TGTGCCAGCGGAGCCGGGGCGCTCTACGAGCAGTACTTC. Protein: CASGAGALYEQYF.

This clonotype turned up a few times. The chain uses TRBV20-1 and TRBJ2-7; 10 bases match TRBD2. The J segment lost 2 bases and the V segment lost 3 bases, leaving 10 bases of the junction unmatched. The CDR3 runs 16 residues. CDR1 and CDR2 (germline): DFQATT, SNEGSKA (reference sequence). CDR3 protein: CSARGTSATRAYEQYF. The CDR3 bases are TGCAGTGCTAGGGGGACTAGCGCCACACGGGCCTACGAGCAGTACTTC.

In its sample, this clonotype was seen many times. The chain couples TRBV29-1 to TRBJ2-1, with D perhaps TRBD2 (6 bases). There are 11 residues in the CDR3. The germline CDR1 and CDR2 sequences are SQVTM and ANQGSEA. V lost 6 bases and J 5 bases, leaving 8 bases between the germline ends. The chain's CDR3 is CSVEGHNEQFF. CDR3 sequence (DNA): TGCAGCGTGGAGGGACACAATGAGCAGTTCTTC.

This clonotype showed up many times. The CDR3 DNA sequence: TGTGCCAGCAGTTACAGGGGGCCCTACGAGCAGTACTTC. It codes for CASSYRGPYEQYF. The J gene is TRBJ2-7, the V gene TRBV27; 9 positions agree with TRBD1. V shed 4 bases, J shed 2 bases, and the junction held 0 bases outside the gene matches. The CDR3 contains 13 residues. Looked up from germline, CDR1 is MNHEY and CDR2 is SMNVEV (reference sequence).

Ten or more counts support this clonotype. The CDR3 DNA reads as TGTGCCAGCAGCTTAGCTACAGGAGGAGGGGACAATGAGCAGTTCTTC. Translating gives CASSLATGGGDNEQFF. The chain links TRBV7-8 to TRBJ2-1, with D possibly TRBD2 on 6 matching bases. CDR1 SGHVS and CDR2 FQNEAQ come from the germline V gene. The CDR3 contains 16 residues. V was shortened by 0 bases and J by 5 bases, with 14 bases between the two germline ends.

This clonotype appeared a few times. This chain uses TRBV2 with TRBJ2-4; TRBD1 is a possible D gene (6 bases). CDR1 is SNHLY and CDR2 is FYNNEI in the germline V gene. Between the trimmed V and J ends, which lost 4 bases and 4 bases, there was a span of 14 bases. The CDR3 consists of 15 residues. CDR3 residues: CASSVLYGQKNIQYF. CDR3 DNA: TGTGCCAGCAGTGTGTTGTATGGACAGAAAAACATTCAGTACTTC.

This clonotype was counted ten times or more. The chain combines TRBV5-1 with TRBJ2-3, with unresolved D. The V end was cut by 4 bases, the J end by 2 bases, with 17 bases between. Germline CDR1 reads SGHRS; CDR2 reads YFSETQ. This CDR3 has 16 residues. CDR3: CASSEGNYLTTDTQYF. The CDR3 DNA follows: TGCGCCAGCAGCGAAGGCAACTACCTAACCACAGATACGCAGTATTTT.